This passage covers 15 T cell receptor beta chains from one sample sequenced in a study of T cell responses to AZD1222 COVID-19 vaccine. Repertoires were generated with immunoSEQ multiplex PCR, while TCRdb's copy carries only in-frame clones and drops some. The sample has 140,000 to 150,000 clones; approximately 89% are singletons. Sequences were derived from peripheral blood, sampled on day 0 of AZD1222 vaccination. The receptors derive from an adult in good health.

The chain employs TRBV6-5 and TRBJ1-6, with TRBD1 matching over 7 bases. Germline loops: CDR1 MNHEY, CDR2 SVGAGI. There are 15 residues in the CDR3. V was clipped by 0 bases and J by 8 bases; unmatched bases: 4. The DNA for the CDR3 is TGTGCCAGCAGTTACTCTGGACAGGTCTATTCACCCCTCCACTTT. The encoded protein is CASSYSGQVYSPLHF.

CDR3 sequence (DNA): TGTGCCAGTAGTCCGGGAGGGGGTCCTCAGCCCCAGCATTTT. Its protein is CASSPGGGPQPQHF. The chain carries TRBV19 and TRBJ1-5; TRBD1 might be the D (6 bases). V was pared by 5 bases and J by 6 bases, with 14 bases between. CDR3 length: 14 amino acids. Germline assignment: CDR1 LNHDA and CDR2 SQIVND (reference sequence). The full variable domain, rest sourced from reference TRBV19 and TRBJ1-5, is DGGITQSPKYLFRKEGQNVTLSCEQNLNHDAMYWYRQDPGQGLRLIYYSQIVNDFQKGDIAEGYSVSREKKESFPLTVTSAQKNPTAFYLCASSPGGGPQPQHFGDGTRLSIL.

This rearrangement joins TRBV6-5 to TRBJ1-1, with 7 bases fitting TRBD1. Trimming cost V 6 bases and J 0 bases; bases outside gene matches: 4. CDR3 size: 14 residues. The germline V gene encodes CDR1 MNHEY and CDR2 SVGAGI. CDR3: CASRGGQLNTEAFF. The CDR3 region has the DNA TGTGCCAGCAGGGGGGGACAGCTGAACACTGAAGCTTTCTTT.

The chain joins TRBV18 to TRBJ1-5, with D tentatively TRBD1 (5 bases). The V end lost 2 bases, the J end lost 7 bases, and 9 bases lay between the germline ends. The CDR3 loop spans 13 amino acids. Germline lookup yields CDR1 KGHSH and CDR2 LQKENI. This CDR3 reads CASSPGGWQPQHF. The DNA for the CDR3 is TGTGCCAGCTCACCAGGGGGTTGGCAGCCCCAGCATTTT.

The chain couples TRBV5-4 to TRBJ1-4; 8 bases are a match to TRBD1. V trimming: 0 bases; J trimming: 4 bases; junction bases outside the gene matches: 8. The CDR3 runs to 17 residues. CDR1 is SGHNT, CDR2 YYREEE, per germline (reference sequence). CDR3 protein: CASSLAGGQDLNEKLFF. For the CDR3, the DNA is TGTGCCAGCAGCTTGGCCGGGGGACAGGATCTTAATGAAAAACTGTTTTTT.

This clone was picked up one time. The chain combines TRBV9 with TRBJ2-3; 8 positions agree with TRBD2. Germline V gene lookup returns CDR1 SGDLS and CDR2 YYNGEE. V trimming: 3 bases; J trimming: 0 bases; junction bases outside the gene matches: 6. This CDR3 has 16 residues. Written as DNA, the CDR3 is TGTGCCAGCAGCGATATAGCGGGGCTGAGCACAGATACGCAGTATTTT. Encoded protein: CASSDIAGLSTDTQYF.

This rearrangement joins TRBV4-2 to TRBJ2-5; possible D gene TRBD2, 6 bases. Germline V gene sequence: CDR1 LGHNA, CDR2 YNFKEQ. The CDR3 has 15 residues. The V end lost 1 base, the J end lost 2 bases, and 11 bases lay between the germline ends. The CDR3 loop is CASSQGGDLQETQYF. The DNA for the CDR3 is TGTGCCAGCAGCCAAGGAGGGGACTTGCAAGAGACCCAGTACTTC.

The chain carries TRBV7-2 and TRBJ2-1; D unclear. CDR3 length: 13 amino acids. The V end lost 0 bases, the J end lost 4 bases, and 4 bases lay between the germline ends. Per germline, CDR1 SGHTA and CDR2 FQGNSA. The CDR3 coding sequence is TGTGCCAGCAGCTTAGCGTTGTACAATGAGCAGTTCTTC. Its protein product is CASSLALYNEQFF.

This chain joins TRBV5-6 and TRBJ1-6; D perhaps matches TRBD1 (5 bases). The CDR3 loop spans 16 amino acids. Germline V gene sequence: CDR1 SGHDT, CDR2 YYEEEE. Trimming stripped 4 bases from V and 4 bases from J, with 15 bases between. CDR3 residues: CASSHRTVGYNSPLHF. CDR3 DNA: TGTGCCAGCAGCCACAGGACGGTGGGGTATAATTCACCCCTCCACTTT. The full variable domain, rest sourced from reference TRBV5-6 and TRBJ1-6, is DAGVTQSPTHLIKTRGQQVTLRCSPKSGHDTVSWYQQALGQGPQFIFQYYEEEERQRGNFPDRFSGHQFPNYSSELNVNALLLGDSALYLCASSHRTVGYNSPLHFGNGTRLTVT.

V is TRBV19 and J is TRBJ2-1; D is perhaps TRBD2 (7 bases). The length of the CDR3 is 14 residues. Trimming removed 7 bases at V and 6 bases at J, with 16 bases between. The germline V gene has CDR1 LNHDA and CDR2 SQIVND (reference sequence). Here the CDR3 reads CASTTKGGGNEQFF. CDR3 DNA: TGTGCCAGTACCACAAAAGGGGGGGGCAATGAGCAGTTCTTC.

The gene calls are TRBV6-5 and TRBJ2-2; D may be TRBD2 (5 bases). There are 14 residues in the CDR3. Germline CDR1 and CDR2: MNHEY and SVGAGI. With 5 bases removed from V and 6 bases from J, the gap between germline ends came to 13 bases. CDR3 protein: CASSPPSTPGELFF. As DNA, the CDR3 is TGTGCCAGCAGTCCCCCTAGCACCCCCGGGGAGCTGTTTTTT.

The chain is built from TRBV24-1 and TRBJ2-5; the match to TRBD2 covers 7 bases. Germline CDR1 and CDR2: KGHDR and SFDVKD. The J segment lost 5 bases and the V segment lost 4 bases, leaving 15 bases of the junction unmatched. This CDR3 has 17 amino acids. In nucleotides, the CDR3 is TGTGCCACCAGTGACCGCGAGGCAGCCGTGGGGGGGGAGACCCAGTACTTC. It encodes CATSDREAAVGGETQYF.

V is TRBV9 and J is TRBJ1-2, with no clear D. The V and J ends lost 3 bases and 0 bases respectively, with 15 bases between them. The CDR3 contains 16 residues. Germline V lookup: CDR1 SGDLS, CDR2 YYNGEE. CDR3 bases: TGTGCCAGCAGCGCTCGAGGAAAGTCGGCTAACTATGGCTACACCTTC. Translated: CASSARGKSANYGYTF.

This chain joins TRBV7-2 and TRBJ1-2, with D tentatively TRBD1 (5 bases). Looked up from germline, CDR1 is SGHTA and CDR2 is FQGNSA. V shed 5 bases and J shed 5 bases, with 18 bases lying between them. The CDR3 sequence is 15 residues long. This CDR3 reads CASSTGTDTTYGYTF. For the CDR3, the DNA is TGTGCCAGCAGCACCGGGACGGATACAACTTATGGCTACACCTTC.

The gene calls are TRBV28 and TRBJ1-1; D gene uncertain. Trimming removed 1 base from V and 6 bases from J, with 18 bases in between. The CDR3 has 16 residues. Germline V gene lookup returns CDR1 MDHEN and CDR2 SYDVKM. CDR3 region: CASSLSFGFGVSEAFF. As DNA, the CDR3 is TGTGCCAGCAGTTTATCCTTCGGTTTTGGGGTTTCTGAAGCTTTCTTT.